The subject of this entry is one T cell receptor (beta chain). Its antigen remains unknown. Profiling relied on immunoSEQ multiplex PCR, and the TCRdb table lists in-frame clones only, not all of them. The repertoire holds more than 60,000 clones, with around 90% as singletons. This entry comes from a study of Tregs in tolerant kidney transplant recipients. The study's findings and limits: Few patients were studied, so findings need validation in larger groups. No direct test of biological reproducibility was done here. Tregs expanded with activated donor B cells seemed most donor-specific.

Germline loops: CDR1 MNHEY, CDR2 SVGAGI. The V gene lost 1 base and the J gene lost 7 bases, with 11 bases spanning the gap. CDR3 length: 13 amino acids. The TCR was taken from a human donor who received a combined kidney and bone marrow transplant. This chain connects TRBV6-5 to TRBJ2-7, with D possibly TRBD2 on 7 matching bases. This material consisted of CD4+ T cells from blood, taken before the transplant. CDR3 residues: CASSYWGRGEQYF. CDR3 nucleotides: TGTGCCAGCAGTTACTGGGGGAGGGGGGAGCAGTACTTC.